A single TCR beta chain is shown here with its context. Its specificity is not known. These data are taken from a study of graft-versus-host responses after intestinal transplantation. General observations from the study: Some GvH clones were seen earlier in gut or blood, suggesting intestinal origin.

Germline V gene lookup returns CDR1 SGHRS and CDR2 YFSETQ. The CDR3 consists of 16 residues. TCRdb's table, derived via immunoSEQ multiplex PCR, lists solely in-frame clones and lacks some. This sample has about 97,000 clones, with 80% to 95% found just once. The source of this sequence is a human patient who received an intestinal transplant, so some T cells may come from the graft donor. Sequencing was performed on PBMCs, taken approximately 470 days after intestinal transplant. V usage is TRBV5-1 and J usage is TRBJ2-5; no definite D call. Gene TRBJ2-7 matches the end of the DNA better, so the J call may be wrong. CDR3 nucleotides: TGCGCCAGCAGCCCCTTTGGGCCCGGCGGCTCCTACGAGCAGTACTTC. It encodes CASSPFGPGGSYEQYF.